The 30 T cell receptor beta chains below all came from one sample that was sequenced in a study of cytomegalovirus exposure and HLA in healthy donors (TCRdb year 2017). Receptor amplification or capture employed the immunoSEQ multiplex PCR assay. A mixture of 60 forward primers for TCR Vbeta segments and 13 reverse primers for TCR Jbeta segments was used in the multiplex PCR. TCRdb mirrors the immuneACCESS table, restricted to in-frame sequences. Some clones are absent from its copies; in checked studies, under half trace to an unresolved V gene, and the reason for the others is unknown. A total of about 140,000 clones appear in this sample, around 80% of them only once. Over 6.5% of the sample is held by the ten biggest clonotypes. Specimen: PBMCs. These receptors were taken from a man aged 40-50 years in good health and CMV-seropositive.

The chain uses TRBV13 and TRBJ1-5; 7 positions agree with TRBD1. Unmatched junction bases numbered 10, after V lost 5 bases and J lost 9 bases. The germline V gene has CDR1 PRHDT and CDR2 FYEKMQ (reference sequence). This CDR3 contains 14 residues. Here the CDR3 DNA reads TGTGCCAGCAGCACCAGGGGGGCCGTGGGGCCCCAGCATTTT. This gives the protein CASSTRGAVGPQHF. Filled out from reference TRBV13 and TRBJ1-5, the complete variable domain reads AAGVIQSPRHLIKEKRETATLKCYPIPRHDTVYWYQQGPGQDPQFLISFYEKMQSDKGSIPDRFSAQQFSDYHSELNMSSLELGDSALYFCASSTRGAVGPQHFGDGTRLSIL.

The J gene is TRBJ2-7, the V gene TRBV19; 8 bases match TRBD1. The length of the CDR3 is 15 residues. Germline CDR1 reads LNHDA; CDR2 reads SQIVND (reference sequence). With 3 bases clipped from V and 2 bases from J, the junction kept 6 bases outside the gene matches. The CDR3 DNA sequence: TGTGCCAGTAGTATCGGCAGGGGGCTTACCTACGAGCAGTACTTC. Protein sequence: CASSIGRGLTYEQYF.

The chain uses TRBV5-4 and TRBJ1-6; 11 positions match TRBD1. The CDR3 spans 15 residues. The V gene end was trimmed by 0 bases and the J gene end by 7 bases; junction bases not matched to a gene: 0. Germline loops: CDR1 SGHNT, CDR2 YYREEE (reference sequence). CDR3 coding DNA: TGTGCCAGCAGCTTGGGGACAGGGGGCAATTCACCCCTCCACTTT. Residues: CASSLGTGGNSPLHF.

CDR3 sequence: CASSLDRANQPQHF. The CDR3 DNA reads TGTGCCAGCAGCTTGGACAGGGCTAATCAGCCCCAGCATTTT. V usage is TRBV7-2 and J usage is TRBJ1-5, with 8 bases lining up with TRBD1. V shed 3 bases, J shed 4 bases, and the junction held 2 bases outside the gene matches. CDR3 size: 14 residues. Germline-derived CDR1 and CDR2 are SGHTA and FQGNSA.

This chain links TRBV5-1 with TRBJ2-3, with 7 bases aligning to TRBD2. With V trimmed by 5 bases and J by 1 base, 7 bases remained unmatched. Germline V gene lookup returns CDR1 SGHRS and CDR2 YFSETQ. CDR3 length equals 15 residues. The CDR3 here is CASRNIAGGTDTQYF. The CDR3 DNA follows: TGCGCCAGCAGGAATATAGCGGGCGGCACAGATACGCAGTATTTT.

The V call is TRBV28, the J call TRBJ2-1, with D possibly matching TRBD1 (7 bases). CDR1 is MDHEN, CDR2 SYDVKM, per germline. The CDR3 sequence is 12 residues long. V was clipped by 7 bases and J by 8 bases, with 12 bases between them. Here the CDR3 reads CASIGRGDEQFF. CDR3 nucleotides: TGTGCCAGCATAGGCAGGGGGGATGAGCAGTTCTTC.

The V and J genes are TRBV10-3 and TRBJ1-1; no clear D gene. Germline V lookup: CDR1 ENHRY, CDR2 SYGVKD. The CDR3 consists of 13 residues. Trimming stripped 6 bases from V and 2 bases from J, with 10 bases between. The CDR3 DNA reads TGTGCCATCAGAAAGGAGGTCAACACTGAAGCTTTCTTT. This gives the protein CAIRKEVNTEAFF.

The chain combines TRBV7-9 with TRBJ2-6; D is perhaps TRBD2 (5 bases). CDR3 size: 19 residues. Trimming took 2 bases from V and 0 from J, leaving 17 bases between them. Germline CDR1 is SEHNR and CDR2 is FQNEAQ (reference sequence). The CDR3: CASSLWRQTQYSGANVLTF. CDR3 sequence (DNA): TGTGCCAGCAGCTTATGGAGGCAGACGCAATACTCTGGGGCCAACGTCCTGACTTTC.

This chain links TRBV5-4 with TRBJ2-7, with 10 bases that match TRBD1. V was pared by 6 bases and J by 5 bases, with 11 bases of the junction left unmatched. Per the germline V gene, CDR1 is SGHNT and CDR2 is YYREEE (reference sequence). This CDR3 is built from 15 residues. DNA of the CDR3: TGTGCCAGCAAATCCGGGACAGGGGAAGTCCACGAGCAGTACTTC. Translation: CASKSGTGEVHEQYF.

The rearrangement joins TRBV19 to TRBJ1-1; TRBD1 is a possible D gene (6 bases). The CDR3 extends over 16 amino acids. V was pared by 7 bases and J by 0 bases, with 18 bases between. Germline CDR1 LNHDA, CDR2 SQIVND (reference sequence). CDR3 region: CASTTVPGQLNTEAFF. CDR3 nucleotides: TGTGCCAGTACCACCGTTCCGGGACAATTGAACACTGAAGCTTTCTTT. Using reference TRBV19 and TRBJ1-1 for the parts outside the CDR3, the full variable domain is DGGITQSPKYLFRKEGQNVTLSCEQNLNHDAMYWYRQDPGQGLRLIYYSQIVNDFQKGDIAEGYSVSREKKESFPLTVTSAQKNPTAFYLCASTTVPGQLNTEAFFGQGTRLTVV.

The rearrangement uses TRBV30 and TRBJ1-6; TRBD1 matches 7 bases. Germline lookup yields CDR1 GTSNPN and CDR2 SVGIG (reference sequence). V lost 0 bases to trimming and J lost 6 bases; unmatched junction nucleotides: 20. The CDR3 loop spans 20 amino acids. The CDR3 DNA follows: TGTGCCTGGAGTGTACCGAAACATGTTTCTTGGACAGGCAGTAATTCACCCCTCCACTTT. Its protein is CAWSVPKHVSWTGSNSPLHF. Full variable domain (outside the CDR3, taken from reference TRBV30 and TRBJ1-6): SQTIHQWPATLVQPVGSPLSLECTVEGTSNPNLYWYRQAAGRGLQLLFYSVGIGQISSEVPQNLSASRPQDRQFILSSKKLLLSDSGFYLCAWSVPKHVSWTGSNSPLHFGNGTRLTVT.

The rearrangement joins TRBV6-1 to TRBJ2-2, with 15 bases that match TRBD2. The CDR3 loop spans 18 amino acids. After removal of 1 base from V and 1 base from J, the junction contained 1 base not matched to a gene. CDR1 MNHNS and CDR2 SASEGT come from the germline V gene. The chain's CDR3 is CASSEGGLAGGNTGELFF. As DNA, the CDR3 is TGTGCCAGCAGTGAAGGGGGACTAGCGGGGGGGAACACCGGGGAGCTGTTTTTT.

This clone was detected only a few times. The chain couples TRBV7-2 to TRBJ2-7; D is perhaps TRBD1 (6 bases). The V gene lost 6 bases and the J gene lost 4 bases, with 10 bases spanning the gap. Germline V gene lookup returns CDR1 SGHTA and CDR2 FQGNSA. The CDR3 runs 12 residues. The CDR3 is CASSLTGYEQYF. The CDR3 DNA reads TGTGCCAGCAGTCTCACAGGGTACGAGCAGTACTTC.

V and J are TRBV13 and TRBJ1-6; 7 bases match TRBD1. V lost 5 bases to trimming and J lost 9 bases; unmatched junction nucleotides: 16. In germline, CDR1 is PRHDT, CDR2 FYEKMQ (reference sequence). The CDR3 consists of 17 residues. CDR3 DNA sequence: TGTGCCAGCAGCGGGGGACAGCACCCACCCATAACTTCACCCCTCCACTTT. Translating it yields CASSGGQHPPITSPLHF. Using reference TRBV13 and TRBJ1-6 for the parts outside the CDR3, the full variable domain is AAGVIQSPRHLIKEKRETATLKCYPIPRHDTVYWYQQGPGQDPQFLISFYEKMQSDKGSIPDRFSAQQFSDYHSELNMSSLELGDSALYFCASSGGQHPPITSPLHFGNGTRLTVT.

There are a few counts of this clone. The chain uses TRBV25-1 and TRBJ2-1, with TRBD1 matching 7 bases. The CDR3 loop spans 16 amino acids. The germline CDR1 and CDR2 sequences are MGHDK and SYGVNS. J lost 6 bases, V lost 3 bases, and 11 bases had no gene match. The CDR3 sequence is CASSDPGQPRPNEQFF. CDR3 DNA sequence: TGTGCCAGCAGTGACCCGGGACAGCCCAGACCCAATGAGCAGTTCTTC.

The V gene is TRBV19, the J gene TRBJ1-2, with 7 bases identical to TRBD1. CDR1 LNHDA and CDR2 SQIVND come from the germline V gene (reference sequence). V shed 8 bases, J shed 4 bases, and the junction held 10 bases outside the gene matches. The CDR3 length is 14 residues. CDR3 loop: CASRNQQGIYGYTF. The CDR3 region has the DNA TGTGCCAGTCGAAATCAACAGGGGATCTATGGCTACACCTTC. The whole variable domain, remainder taken from reference TRBV19 and TRBJ1-2, is DGGITQSPKYLFRKEGQNVTLSCEQNLNHDAMYWYRQDPGQGLRLIYYSQIVNDFQKGDIAEGYSVSREKKESFPLTVTSAQKNPTAFYLCASRNQQGIYGYTFGSGTRLTVV.

V and J are TRBV19 and TRBJ1-1; D is unresolved. This CDR3 has 14 amino acids. The V gene lost 3 bases and the J gene lost 0 bases, with 8 bases spanning the gap. Per germline, CDR1 LNHDA and CDR2 SQIVND (reference sequence). The CDR3 DNA sequence: TGTGCCAGTAGTATTAATCCGGTGAACACTGAAGCTTTCTTT. As protein: CASSINPVNTEAFF.

The rearrangement links TRBV5-1 to TRBJ2-7, with D unclear. Between the trimmed V and J ends, which lost 0 bases and 3 bases, there was a span of 13 bases. Germline CDR1 is SGHRS and CDR2 is YFSETQ. The CDR3 is 15 residues long. The chain's CDR3 is CASSLGDTQIYEQYF. The CDR3 coding sequence is TGCGCCAGCAGCTTGGGTGACACCCAAATCTACGAGCAGTACTTC. Together with reference TRBV5-1 and TRBJ2-7, the CDR3 gives the full variable domain: KAGVTQTPRYLIKTRGQQVTLSCSPISGHRSVSWYQQTPGQGLQFLFEYFSETQRNKGNFPGRFSGRQFSNSRSEMNVSTLELGDSALYLCASSLGDTQIYEQYFGPGTRLTVT.

This sequence joins TRBV7-9 and TRBJ1-4; no reliable D call. Germline V gene lookup returns CDR1 SEHNR and CDR2 FQNEAQ (reference sequence). This CDR3 is built from 14 residues. Trimming left V 7 bases short and J 0 bases short, with 9 bases between. CDR3 nucleotides: TGTGCCAGCACCCGGTCGTCAACTAATGAAAAACTGTTTTTT. Amino acids: CASTRSSTNEKLFF.

The chain combines TRBV18 with TRBJ2-1; 11 bases align to TRBD2. J gave up 0 bases and V 4 bases, and 5 bases lay outside the gene matches. In germline, CDR1 is KGHSH, CDR2 LQKENI. The CDR3 has 17 amino acids. Here the CDR3 reads CASSQASGRSSYNEQFF. In DNA form, the CDR3 reads TGTGCCAGCTCACAGGCTAGCGGGAGGAGCTCCTACAATGAGCAGTTCTTC. Full variable domain (outside the CDR3, taken from reference TRBV18 and TRBJ2-1): NAGVMQNPRHLVRRRGQEARLRCSPMKGHSHVYWYRQLPEEGLKFMVYLQKENIIDESGMPKERFSAEFPKEGPSILRIQQVVRGDSAAYFCASSQASGRSSYNEQFFGPGTRLTVL.

This clone was counted only a few times. The chain carries TRBV4-2 and TRBJ2-1; 11 bases agree with TRBD2. This CDR3 spans 19 amino acids. From germline, CDR1 is LGHNA and CDR2 YNFKEQ. Germline trimming cut 0 bases from V and 0 bases from J; bases unmatched to any gene: 7. The CDR3 loop reads CASSQDPKGLAGSYNEQFF. CDR3 in DNA: TGTGCCAGCAGCCAAGATCCGAAAGGACTAGCGGGCTCCTACAATGAGCAGTTCTTC.

The chain combines TRBV2 with TRBJ1-2; the match to TRBD1 covers 10 bases. This CDR3 has 18 amino acids. Germline V gene lookup returns CDR1 SNHLY and CDR2 FYNNEI. V lost 5 bases and J lost 1; bases outside the gene matches: 13. In nucleotides, the CDR3 is TGTGCCAGCAGTTCCGAACTTATTGGACAGGGGGTTAACTATGGCTACACCTTC. The encoded protein is CASSSELIGQGVNYGYTF. The whole variable domain, filled in from reference TRBV2 and TRBJ1-2, reads EPEVTQTPSHQVTQMGQEVILRCVPISNHLYFYWYRQILGQKVEFLVSFYNNEISEKSEIFDDQFSVERPDGSNFTLKIRSTKLEDSAMYFCASSSELIGQGVNYGYTFGSGTRLTVV.

Concerning this clone itself: Other nucleotide sequences from this sample produce the same CDR3. This rearrangement joins TRBV4-3 to TRBJ1-6, with D possibly matching TRBD1 (5 bases). In germline, CDR1 is LGHNA, CDR2 YSLEER. V was clipped by 1 base and J by 7 bases, with 11 bases between them. The CDR3 spans 15 residues. CDR3 residues: CASSQGRGVNSPLHF. Written as DNA, the CDR3 is TGCGCCAGCAGCCAAGGTAGGGGTGTCAATTCACCCCTCCACTTT.

V gene TRBV5-1 combines with J gene TRBJ2-3, with 8 bases matching TRBD1. V was pared by 2 bases and J by 4 bases, with 3 bases of the junction left unmatched. The CDR3 spans 14 residues. Germline-derived CDR1 and CDR2 are SGHRS and YFSETQ. The CDR3 spells CASSLGQGADTQYF. DNA for the CDR3: TGCGCCAGCAGCTTAGGACAGGGCGCAGATACGCAGTATTTT.

V is TRBV19 and J is TRBJ2-3; D is possibly TRBD2 (5 bases). V lost 5 bases and J lost 5, with 8 bases in between. CDR3 size: 12 residues. Germline V gives CDR1 LNHDA, CDR2 SQIVND (reference sequence). The CDR3 sequence: CASSPRVDTQYF. CDR3 DNA: TGTGCCAGTAGTCCGCGGGTAGATACGCAGTATTTT.

This chain's CDR3 is CASSPPANNEQFF. In nucleotides, the CDR3 is TGTGCCAGCTCACCACCGGCAAACAATGAGCAGTTCTTC. This chain links TRBV18 with TRBJ2-1; D gene uncertain. The germline V and J ends were trimmed by 0 bases and 5 bases, with 5 bases remaining between them. Germline V lookup: CDR1 KGHSH, CDR2 LQKENI. This CDR3 region has 13 residues. Together with reference TRBV18 and TRBJ2-1, the CDR3 gives the full variable domain: NAGVMQNPRHLVRRRGQEARLRCSPMKGHSHVYWYRQLPEEGLKFMVYLQKENIIDESGMPKERFSAEFPKEGPSILRIQQVVRGDSAAYFCASSPPANNEQFFGPGTRLTVL.

The chain has TRBV29-1 and TRBJ2-2, with 9 bases identical to TRBD1. This CDR3 is 15 amino acids long. Germline-derived CDR1 and CDR2 are SQVTM and ANQGSEA. V shed 7 bases, J shed 5 bases, and the junction held 11 bases outside the gene matches. The CDR3 DNA is TGCAGCGCGCAAAAAGGACAGGGGAGGACCGGGGAGCTGTTTTTT. It yields the protein CSAQKGQGRTGELFF.

This chain uses TRBV19 with TRBJ1-1; D might be TRBD1 (6 bases). V lost 7 bases and J lost 1, with 16 bases in between. CDR1 and CDR2 from the germline V gene are LNHDA and SQIVND (reference sequence). This CDR3 contains 15 residues. CDR3 coding DNA: TGTGCCAGTACCAGTGGATTGGGACAGAACACTGAAGCTTTCTTT. It translates to CASTSGLGQNTEAFF.

V gene TRBV28 combines with J gene TRBJ2-7; D possibly corresponds to TRBD1 (8 bases). The CDR3 has 15 residues. Looked up from germline, CDR1 is MDHEN and CDR2 is SYDVKM. V dropped 5 bases and J dropped 5 bases, with 19 bases sitting between them. CDR3 nucleotides: TGTGCCAGCAGTCCCACAGGGGGAGGGGCCCACGAGCAGTACTTC. It yields the protein CASSPTGGGAHEQYF.

The J gene is TRBJ1-1, the V gene TRBV14; maybe TRBD1 (5 bases). CDR1 SGHDN and CDR2 FVKESK come from the germline V gene. The CDR3 contains 14 residues. V lost 2 bases, J lost 4 bases, and 11 bases lay in between. DNA of the CDR3: TGTGCCAGCAGCCAAAATATTAGGGGCACTGAAGCTTTCTTT. It encodes CASSQNIRGTEAFF.